This T cell receptor beta chain originates from a study of blood T cell repertoires in COVID-19. Study summary: The cDNA or gDNA used as material had been derived from T cells, B-cell-depleted T cells, or PBMCs.

With 3 bases clipped from V and 12 bases from J, the junction kept 3 bases outside the gene matches. Germline V lookup: CDR1 KGHDR, CDR2 SFDVKD. The CDR3 runs 12 residues. Cohorts were based on clinical histories the participants reported. Before they entered the study, exposed participants had met a COVID-19 case within 2 weeks. In the study's own analysis: Amplification of reference gene primers provided the estimated nucleated cell counts. Some clones are missing from TCRdb's copy, which holds only in-frame ones; the method was immunoSEQ multiplex PCR. V and J calls and clone size are as listed in that table; D and trimming were resolved from the DNA. The table includes fewer than 250,000 clones, about four fifths detected once.

The chain combines TRBV24-1 with TRBJ2-1, with 8 bases identical to TRBD2. The material sequenced was PBMCs or T cells enriched from blood (not recorded which). The origin of this receptor is a woman between 50 and 59 years old who had been exposed to COVID-19. CDR3 coding DNA: TGTGCCACCAGTGATCCCGGGGGGGGGCAGTTCTTC. Translating gives CATSDPGGGQFF.